The following is a T cell receptor (beta chain) sequence with its context. The data stem from a study of blood T cell repertoires in COVID-19. Whole-study context: There were acute and convalescent COVID-19 samples, and they came from the United States, Italy and Spain. The analysed material was cDNA or gDNA that came from T cells, B-cell-depleted T cells, or PBMCs.

Original methodology: Scientists estimated how many nucleated cells there were by amplifying reference gene primers. Using immunoSEQ multiplex PCR, the repertoire was profiled, and TCRdb retains in-frame clones only, with some absent. The V and J calls and clone size come from that table; D and trimming were worked out from the DNA. The table lists under 200,000 clones, more than 60% of them singletons. Trimming pared 3 bases from V and 8 bases from J, leaving 11 bases between. Looked up from germline, CDR1 is SGHNT and CDR2 is YYREEE (reference sequence). This CDR3 has 13 residues. This sequence joins TRBV5-4 and TRBJ2-2; D possibly corresponds to TRBD2 (7 bases). The clonotype originates from a man aged 60 to 69 with acute or convalescent COVID-19. Input material: peripheral blood. The CDR3 sequence is CASSSQGGGELFF. Written as DNA, the CDR3 is TGTGCCAGCAGCTCACAGGGAGGGGGGGAGCTGTTTTTT.